This TCR beta chain derives from a study of blood T cell repertoires in COVID-19. Study summary: Samples representing acute and convalescent COVID-19 were sourced from the United States, Italy and Spain.

Participants came from 24 US areas, aged roughly 18 to 89 years. Recovered Cohort 3 donors showed two negative PCRs, clearance, or symptom resolution. Germline-derived CDR1 and CDR2 are SGHRS and YFSETQ. Trimming shortened V by 0 bases and J by 8 bases, and 15 bases separated the two germline ends. The CDR3 spans 15 residues. Sequenced by immunoSEQ multiplex PCR; TCRdb stores in-frame clones only, minus some. The sample shows 350,000 to 450,000 clones, more than 80% of them seen only once. The chain joins TRBV5-1 to TRBJ2-1; D remains unclear. Material: PBMCs or T cells enriched from blood (not recorded which). This receptor was obtained from a man aged 25-40 years who had recovered from COVID-19. The CDR3 sequence: CASSLGGSLVDEQFF. CDR3 bases: TGCGCCAGCAGCTTGGGTGGTAGTTTGGTCGATGAGCAGTTCTTC.